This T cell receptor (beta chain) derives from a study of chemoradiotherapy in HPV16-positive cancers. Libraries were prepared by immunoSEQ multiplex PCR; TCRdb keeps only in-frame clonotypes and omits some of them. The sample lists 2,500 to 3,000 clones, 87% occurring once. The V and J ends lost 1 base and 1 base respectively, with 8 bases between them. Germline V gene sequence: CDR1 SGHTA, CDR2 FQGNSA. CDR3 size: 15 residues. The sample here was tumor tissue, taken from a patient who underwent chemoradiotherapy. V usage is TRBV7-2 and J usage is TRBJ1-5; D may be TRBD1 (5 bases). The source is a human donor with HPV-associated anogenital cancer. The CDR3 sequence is CASSLGPGSNQPQHF. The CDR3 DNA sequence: TGTGCCAGCAGCTTAGGGCCAGGGAGCAATCAGCCCCAGCATTTT.